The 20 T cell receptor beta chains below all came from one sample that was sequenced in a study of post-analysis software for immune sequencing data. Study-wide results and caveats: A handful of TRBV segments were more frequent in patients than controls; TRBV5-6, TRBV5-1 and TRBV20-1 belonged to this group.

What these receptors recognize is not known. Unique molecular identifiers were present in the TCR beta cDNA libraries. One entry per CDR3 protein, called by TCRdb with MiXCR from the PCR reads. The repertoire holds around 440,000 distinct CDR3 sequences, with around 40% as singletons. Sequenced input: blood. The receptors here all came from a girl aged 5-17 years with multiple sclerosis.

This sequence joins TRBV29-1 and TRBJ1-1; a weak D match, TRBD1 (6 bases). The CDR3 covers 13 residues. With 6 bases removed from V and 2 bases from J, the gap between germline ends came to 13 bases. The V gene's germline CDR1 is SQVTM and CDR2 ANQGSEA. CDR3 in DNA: TGCAGCGTACACCGGGACACTAACACTGAAGCTTTCTTT. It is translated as CSVHRDTNTEAFF.

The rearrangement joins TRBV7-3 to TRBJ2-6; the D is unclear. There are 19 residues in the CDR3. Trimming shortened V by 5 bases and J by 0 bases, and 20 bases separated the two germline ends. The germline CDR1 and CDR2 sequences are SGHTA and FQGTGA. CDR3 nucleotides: TGTGCCAGCAGCACATTGCCGACAATATCGAGCTCTGGGGCCAACGTCCTGACTTTC. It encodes CASSTLPTISSSGANVLTF.

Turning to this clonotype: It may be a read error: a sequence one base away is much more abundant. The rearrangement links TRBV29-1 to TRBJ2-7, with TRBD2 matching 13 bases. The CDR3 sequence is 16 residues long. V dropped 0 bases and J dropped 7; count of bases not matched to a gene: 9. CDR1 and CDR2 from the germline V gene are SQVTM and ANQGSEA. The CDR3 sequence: CSVEDEPGTSGNEQYF. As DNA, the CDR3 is TGCAGCGTTGAAGACGAACCCGGGACTAGCGGGAATGAGCAGTACTTC.

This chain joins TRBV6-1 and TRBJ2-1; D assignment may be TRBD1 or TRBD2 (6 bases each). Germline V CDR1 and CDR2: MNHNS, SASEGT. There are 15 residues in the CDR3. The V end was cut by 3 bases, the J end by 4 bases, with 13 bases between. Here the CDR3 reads CASSDVGGWYNEQFF. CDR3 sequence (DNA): TGTGCCAGCAGTGATGTAGGGGGGTGGTACAATGAGCAGTTCTTC.

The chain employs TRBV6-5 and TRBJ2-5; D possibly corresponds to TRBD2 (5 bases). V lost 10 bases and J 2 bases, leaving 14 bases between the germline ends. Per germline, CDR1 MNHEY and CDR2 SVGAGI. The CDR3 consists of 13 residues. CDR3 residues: CATRRGIQETQYF. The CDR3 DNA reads TGTGCCACCCGACGGGGTATACAAGAGACCCAGTACTTC.

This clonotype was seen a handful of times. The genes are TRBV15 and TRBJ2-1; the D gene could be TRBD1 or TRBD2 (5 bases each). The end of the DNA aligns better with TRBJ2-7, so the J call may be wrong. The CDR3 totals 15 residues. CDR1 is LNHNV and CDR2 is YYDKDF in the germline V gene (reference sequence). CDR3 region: CATSADKSFSYEQYF. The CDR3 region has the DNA TGTGCCACTAGCGCGGACAAAAGCTTTTCCTACGAGCAGTACTTC.

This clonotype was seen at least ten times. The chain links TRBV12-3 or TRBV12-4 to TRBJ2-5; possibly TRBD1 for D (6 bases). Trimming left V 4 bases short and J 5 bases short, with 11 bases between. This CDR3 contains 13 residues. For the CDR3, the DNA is TGTGCCAGCAGTTCCAACAGGGTGGAGACCCAGTACTTC. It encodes CASSSNRVETQYF.

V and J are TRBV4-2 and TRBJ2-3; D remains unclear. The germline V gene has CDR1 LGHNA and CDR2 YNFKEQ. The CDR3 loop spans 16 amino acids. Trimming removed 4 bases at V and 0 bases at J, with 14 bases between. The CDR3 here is CASSLLGNPSTDTQYF. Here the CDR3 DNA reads TGTGCCAGCAGCCTACTGGGGAACCCCAGCACAGATACGCAGTATTTT.

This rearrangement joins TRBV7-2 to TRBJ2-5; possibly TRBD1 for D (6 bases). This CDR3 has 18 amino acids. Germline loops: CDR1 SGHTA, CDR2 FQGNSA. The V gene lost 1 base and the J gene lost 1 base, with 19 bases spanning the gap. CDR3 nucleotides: TGTGCCAGCAGCTTAGGAAGGACCCCGGGACACCCCCAAGAGACCCAGTACTTC. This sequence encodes CASSLGRTPGHPQETQYF.

The CDR3 protein is CASSLDRGRQETQYF. DNA for the CDR3: TGCGCCAGCAGCTTGGACAGGGGGAGGCAAGAGACCCAGTACTTC. The rearrangement links TRBV5-1 to TRBJ2-5; 8 bases agree with TRBD1. The CDR3 length is 15 residues. Per the germline V gene, CDR1 is SGHRS and CDR2 is YFSETQ. Trimming removed 0 bases from V and 2 bases from J; junction bases left unmatched: 3.

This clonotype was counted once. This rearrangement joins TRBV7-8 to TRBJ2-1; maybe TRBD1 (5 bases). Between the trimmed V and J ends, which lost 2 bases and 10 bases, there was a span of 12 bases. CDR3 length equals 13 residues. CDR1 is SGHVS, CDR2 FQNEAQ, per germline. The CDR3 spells CASSLNGPGEQFF. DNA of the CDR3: TGTGCCAGCAGCTTAAATGGCCCAGGGGAGCAGTTCTTC. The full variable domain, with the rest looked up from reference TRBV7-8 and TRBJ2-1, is GAGVSQSPRYKVAKRGQDVALRCDPISGHVSLFWYQQALGQGPEFLTYFQNEAQLDKSGLPSDRFFAERPEGSVSTLKIQRTQQEDSAVYLCASSLNGPGEQFFGPGTRLTVL.

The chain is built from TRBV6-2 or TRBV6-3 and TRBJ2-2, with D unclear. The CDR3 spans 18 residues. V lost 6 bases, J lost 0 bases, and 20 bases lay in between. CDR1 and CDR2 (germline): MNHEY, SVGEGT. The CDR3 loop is CASSFSYGGLTNTGELFF. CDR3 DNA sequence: TGTGCCAGCAGCTTCAGCTATGGTGGGCTAACGAACACCGGGGAGCTGTTTTTT.

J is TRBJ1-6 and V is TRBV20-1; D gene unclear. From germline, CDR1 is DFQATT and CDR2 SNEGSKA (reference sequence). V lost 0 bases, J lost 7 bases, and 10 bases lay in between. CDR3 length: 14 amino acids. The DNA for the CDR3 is TGCAGTGCTAGAGATCCCCGAAGGAATTCACCCCTCCACTTT. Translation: CSARDPRRNSPLHF.

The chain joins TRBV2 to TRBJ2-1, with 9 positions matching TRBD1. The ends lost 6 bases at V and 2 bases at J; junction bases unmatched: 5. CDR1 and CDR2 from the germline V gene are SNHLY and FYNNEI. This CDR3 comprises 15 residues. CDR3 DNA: TGTGCCAGCAGCTCTGACAGGGGGACCTACAATGAGCAGTTCTTC. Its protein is CASSSDRGTYNEQFF.

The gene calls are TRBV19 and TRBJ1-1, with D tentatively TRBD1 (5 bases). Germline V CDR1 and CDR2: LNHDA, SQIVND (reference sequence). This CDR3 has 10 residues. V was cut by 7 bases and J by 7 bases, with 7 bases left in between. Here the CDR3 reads CASTGGEAFF. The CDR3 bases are TGTGCCAGTACTGGGGGTGAAGCTTTCTTT.

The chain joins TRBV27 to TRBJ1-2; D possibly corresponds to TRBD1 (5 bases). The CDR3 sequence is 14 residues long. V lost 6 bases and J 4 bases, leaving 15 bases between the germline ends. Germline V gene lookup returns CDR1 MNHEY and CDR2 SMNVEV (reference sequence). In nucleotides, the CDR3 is TGTGCCAGCAGACAACCGGGACGGACCTATGGCTACACCTTC. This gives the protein CASRQPGRTYGYTF.

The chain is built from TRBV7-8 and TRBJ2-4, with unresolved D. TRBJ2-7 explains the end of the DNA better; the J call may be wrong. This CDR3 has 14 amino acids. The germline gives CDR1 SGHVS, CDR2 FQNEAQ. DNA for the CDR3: TGTGCCAGCAGCTTAGCAGACACCGCCTACGAGCAGTACTTC. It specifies CASSLADTAYEQYF.

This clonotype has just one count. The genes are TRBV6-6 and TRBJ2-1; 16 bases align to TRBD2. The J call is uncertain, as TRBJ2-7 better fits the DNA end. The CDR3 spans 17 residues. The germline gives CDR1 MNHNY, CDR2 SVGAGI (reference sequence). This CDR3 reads CAISGLAGGSSYNEQYF. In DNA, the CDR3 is TGTGCCATCTCGGGACTAGCGGGAGGGAGCTCCTACAATGAGCAGTACTTC.

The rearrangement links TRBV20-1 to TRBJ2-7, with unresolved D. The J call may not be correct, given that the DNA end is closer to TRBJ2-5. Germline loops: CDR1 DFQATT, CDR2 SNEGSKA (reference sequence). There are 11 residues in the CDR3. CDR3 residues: CSAIRVETQYF. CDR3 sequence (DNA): TGCAGTGCTATCCGGGTCGAGACCCAGTACTTC.

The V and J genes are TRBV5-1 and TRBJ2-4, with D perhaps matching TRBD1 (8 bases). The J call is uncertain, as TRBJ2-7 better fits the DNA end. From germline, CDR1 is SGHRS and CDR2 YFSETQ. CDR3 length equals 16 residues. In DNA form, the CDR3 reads TGCGCCAGCAAACATGGGAGGGACAGGATATCCTACGAGCAGTACTTC. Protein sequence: CASKHGRDRISYEQYF.